The 19 T cell receptor beta chains below all came from one sample that was sequenced in a study of post-analysis software for immune sequencing data (dated by TCRdb to about 2015). What the research found in general, with its limitations: About five TRBV segments, including TRBV5-6, TRBV5-1 and TRBV20-1, were significantly more frequent in patients than controls.

The antigens of these receptors remain unknown. Library preparation employed PCR. Data came from an Illumina HiSeq 2500. Unique molecular identifiers were incorporated into TCR beta cDNA libraries to reduce PCR and sequencing biases. TCRdb itself trimmed the public reads at Q25 with fastp, ran MiXCR and retained productive beta chains. Each CDR3 protein appears once, grouped with its most common genes and DNA. Present in this sample are about half a million distinct CDR3 sequences, about a third of which were seen just once. Around 6.1% of the sample goes to the ten largest clones. Input material: blood. Source of these receptors: a girl between 2 and 17 years old with multiple sclerosis.

This clonotype turned up a few times. The chain is built from TRBV12-3 or TRBV12-4 and TRBJ2-1; the match to TRBD1 covers 8 bases. V shed 5 bases, J shed 8 bases, and the junction held 8 bases outside the gene matches. CDR3 size: 14 residues. The CDR3 protein is CASSPRTGYHEQFF. The DNA for the CDR3 is TGTGCCAGCAGTCCCCGGACAGGGTACCATGAGCAGTTCTTC.

This clonotype has only one observation. CDR3 protein: CASSVSGNQETQYF. The CDR3 DNA reads as TGTGCCAGCAGCGTCAGCGGGAACCAAGAGACCCAGTACTTC. The chain combines TRBV9 with TRBJ2-5; TRBD2 aligns across 7 bases. The CDR3 is made up of 14 amino acids. Germline assignment: CDR1 SGDLS and CDR2 YYNGEE. J lost 0 bases, V lost 2 bases, and 1 base had no gene match.

This clonotype was observed a few times. The V and J genes are TRBV7-3 and TRBJ2-3; D ambiguous. V was cut by 5 bases and J by 2 bases, with 11 bases left in between. This CDR3 is 14 amino acids long. Looked up from germline, CDR1 is SGHTA and CDR2 is FQGTGA. The CDR3: CASSPGRVTDTQYF. The CDR3 DNA follows: TGTGCCAGCAGCCCAGGTCGGGTCACAGATACGCAGTATTTT.

The chain employs TRBV20-1 and TRBJ2-1, with D unclear. The ends were cut back, 2 bases at V and 3 bases at J, with 8 bases in the middle. CDR1 and CDR2 (germline): DFQATT, SNEGSKA (reference sequence). This CDR3 has 13 residues. CDR3 nucleotide sequence: TGCAGTGCTAGAAACGAGGACTACAATGAGCAGTTCTTC. It specifies CSARNEDYNEQFF.

The rearrangement links TRBV20-1 to TRBJ2-4; D is tentatively TRBD1 or TRBD2 (5 bases each). V lost 6 bases to trimming and J lost 3 bases, with 12 bases between them. The germline V gene encodes CDR1 DFQATT and CDR2 SNEGSKA (reference sequence). This CDR3 contains 13 residues. CDR3: CSAAGGGKNIQYF. Here the CDR3 DNA reads TGCAGTGCCGCCGGTGGGGGCAAAAACATTCAGTACTTC.

There are a few counts of this clonotype. The chain links TRBV25-1 to TRBJ1-1; possible D gene TRBD1, 5 bases. Germline V gene data show CDR1 as MGHDK and CDR2 as SYGVNS. CDR3 length: 14 amino acids. Trimming removed 3 bases from V and 7 bases from J, with 15 bases in between. The chain's CDR3 is CASSESGSIFEAFF. CDR3 nucleotides: TGTGCCAGCAGTGAGTCAGGGTCAATATTTGAAGCTTTCTTT.

This rearrangement joins TRBV7-2 to TRBJ2-5, with D tentatively TRBD1 or TRBD2 (5 bases each). The V end was cut by 1 base, the J end by 1 base, with 22 bases between. The CDR3 extends over 19 amino acids. In germline, CDR1 is SGHTA, CDR2 FQGNSA. The CDR3 loop is CASSLGANFGWGSQETQYF. The CDR3 DNA sequence: TGTGCCAGCAGCTTAGGAGCGAATTTTGGGTGGGGGAGCCAAGAGACCCAGTACTTC.

In this sample, this clonotype turned up a few times. Relative to the germline gene, one junction end is altered; a read error may explain this. The V call is TRBV7-8, the J call TRBJ2-7; maybe TRBD2 (6 bases). This CDR3 has 16 residues. Germline-derived CDR1 and CDR2 are SGHVS and FQNEAQ. The CDR3 nucleotides are TGTGCCGGCAGCTTAGGTAGTGGAGGGGAGTTCTACGAGCAGTACTTC. This codes for CAGSLGSGGEFYEQYF.

V and J are TRBV20-1 and TRBJ2-7; 8 bases align to TRBD1. J lost 1 base, V lost 1 base, and 9 bases had no gene match. CDR3 length: 16 amino acids. The germline CDR1 and CDR2 sequences are DFQATT and SNEGSKA (reference sequence). This chain's CDR3 is CSARGGVRTGSYEQYF. The CDR3 nucleotides read TGCAGTGCTAGAGGCGGGGTCAGGACAGGGTCCTACGAGCAGTACTTC.

This clonotype appeared a few times. The chain joins TRBV27 to TRBJ2-5; no firm D call. The CDR3 sequence is 14 residues long. Germline V gives CDR1 MNHEY, CDR2 SMNVEV (reference sequence). Trimming pared 1 base from V and 5 bases from J, leaving 11 bases between. The CDR3 bases are TGTGCCAGCAGTTTATTACAGCCCGGGGAGACCCAGTACTTC. It yields the protein CASSLLQPGETQYF.

V usage is TRBV12-3 or TRBV12-4 and J usage is TRBJ2-5; tentative D call: TRBD2 (6 bases). The CDR3 runs 13 residues. The germline V and J ends were trimmed by 7 bases and 2 bases, with 11 bases remaining between them. CDR3: CASTGGDQETQYF. CDR3 bases: TGTGCCAGCACCGGGGGTGATCAAGAGACCCAGTACTTC.

This clonotype has only a few counts. The chain joins TRBV20-1 to TRBJ2-1; D is possibly TRBD2 (6 bases). CDR3 size: 15 residues. Trimming stripped 6 bases from V and 7 bases from J, with 22 bases between. Germline assignment: CDR1 DFQATT and CDR2 SNEGSKA (reference sequence). The CDR3 here is CSAIKPGLRMNEQFF. Here the CDR3 DNA reads TGCAGTGCAATCAAACCGGGACTCCGAATGAATGAGCAGTTCTTC.

This clonotype turned up a few times. The rearrangement joins TRBV5-1 to TRBJ2-7; 9 bases align to TRBD1. Germline CDR1 SGHRS, CDR2 YFSETQ. This CDR3 has 14 amino acids. V lost 4 bases and J lost 5; bases outside the gene matches: 7. The CDR3 DNA reads as TGCGCCAGCAGCCGGGGACAGGGTTCGAACGAGCAGTACTTC. It codes for CASSRGQGSNEQYF.

This clonotype was observed a few times. The chain employs TRBV7-6 and TRBJ2-5; 12 bases map to TRBD2. V lost 5 bases to trimming and J lost 4 bases; unmatched junction nucleotides: 5. The length of the CDR3 is 15 residues. Looked up from germline, CDR1 is SGHVS and CDR2 is FNYEAQ. CDR3 sequence: CASSEPGLAGETQYF. The CDR3 bases are TGTGCCAGCAGCGAGCCGGGACTAGCGGGAGAGACCCAGTACTTC.

In this sample, this clonotype turned up a few times. The chain combines TRBV6-5 with TRBJ2-1, with TRBD2 identical over 8 bases. Unmatched junction bases numbered 20, after V lost 2 bases and J lost 8 bases. CDR1 is MNHEY and CDR2 is SVGAGI in the germline V gene. The CDR3 consists of 19 residues. The CDR3, as DNA: TGTGCCAGCAGTTACCAAACTAACGGGGGGGCCATCATCACGGATGAGCAGTTCTTC. It is translated as CASSYQTNGGAIITDEQFF.

This chain joins TRBV2 and TRBJ1-1, with TRBD1 identical over 9 bases. From germline, CDR1 is SNHLY and CDR2 FYNNEI. V lost 7 bases, J lost 6 bases, and 9 bases stayed unmatched. The CDR3 is 14 amino acids. CDR3 nucleotide sequence: TGTGCCAGCAATCGACAGGGGGTCCAGCCTGAAGCTTTCTTT. It codes for CASNRQGVQPEAFF.

This chain connects TRBV20-1 to TRBJ2-1; 9 nucleotides align to TRBD2. J gave up 4 bases and V 6 bases, and 16 bases lay outside the gene matches. CDR3 length: 17 residues. CDR1 and CDR2 from the germline V gene are DFQATT and SNEGSKA (reference sequence). The CDR3 loop is CSASGPRLAGSYNEQFF. The CDR3 DNA reads as TGCAGTGCCAGCGGACCAAGGCTAGCGGGATCTTACAATGAGCAGTTCTTC.

This clonotype turned up a few times. This chain links TRBV20-1 with TRBJ2-3; no clear D. The germline V gene encodes CDR1 DFQATT and CDR2 SNEGSKA (reference sequence). The CDR3 is 15 residues long. Trimming cost V 5 bases and J 5 bases, with 20 bases left between them. In DNA, the CDR3 is TGCAGTGCTCTTATCCGGGCCCCTGTAGGAGATACGCAGTATTTT. This codes for CSALIRAPVGDTQYF.

This chain's CDR3 is CASREYEQYF. The CDR3 nucleotides read TGTGCCAGCAGAGAGTACGAGCAGTACTTC. The genes are TRBV10-3 and TRBJ2-7; the D is unclear. This CDR3 contains 10 residues. The germline CDR1 and CDR2 sequences are ENHRY and SYGVKD. The ends were cut back, 10 bases at V and 4 bases at J, with 8 bases in the middle.